The present entry profiles one TCR beta chain with its context. These data come from a study of shared T cell receptors in the human thymus. This CDR3 has 17 residues. V lost 3 bases and J lost 4, with 22 bases in between. Germline V gene data show CDR1 as SGHDT and CDR2 as YYEEEE. Produced via immunoSEQ multiplex PCR; TCRdb's table is partial and in-frame only. The table has roughly 500,000 clones, approximately 80% seen once. The sample also formed part of further work on human thymus T cells. That report adds: The sample donors, healthy Finnish infants, were having corrective surgery for congenital heart defects. Thymus tissue was removed during corrective cardiac surgery. Biased V and J segment usage appeared in thymus and peripheral blood.

This receptor was identified in a boy younger than two with a congenital heart defect. The sample was thymocytes. The chain has TRBV5-6 and TRBJ1-2, with D tentatively TRBD1 (6 bases). Here the CDR3 DNA reads TGTGCCAGCAGCTCCCCACAGGGTAGACCGTCTGGCTATGGCTACACCTTC. This translates into CASSSPQGRPSGYGYTF.